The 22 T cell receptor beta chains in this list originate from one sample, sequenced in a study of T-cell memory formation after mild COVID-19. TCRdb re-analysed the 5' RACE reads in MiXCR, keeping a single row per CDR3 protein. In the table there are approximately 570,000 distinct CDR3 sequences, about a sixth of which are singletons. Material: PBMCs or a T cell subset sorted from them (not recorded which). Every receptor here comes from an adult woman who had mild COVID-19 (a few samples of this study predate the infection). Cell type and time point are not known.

The CDR3 loop is CASSQVEVRYF. CDR3 DNA sequence: TGTGCCAGCAGCCAAGTTGAGGTTCGGTACTTC. The chain couples TRBV14 to TRBJ2-5; D is undetermined. The CDR3 totals 11 residues. V was cut by 1 base and J by 13 bases, with 10 bases left in between. The germline V gene has CDR1 SGHDN and CDR2 FVKESK.

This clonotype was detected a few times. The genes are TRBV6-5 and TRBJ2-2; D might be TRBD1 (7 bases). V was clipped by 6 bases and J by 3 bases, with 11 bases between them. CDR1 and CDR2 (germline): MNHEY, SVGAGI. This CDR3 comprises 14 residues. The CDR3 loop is CASSQGGYTGELFF. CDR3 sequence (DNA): TGTGCCAGCAGCCAGGGGGGATACACCGGGGAGCTGTTTTTT.

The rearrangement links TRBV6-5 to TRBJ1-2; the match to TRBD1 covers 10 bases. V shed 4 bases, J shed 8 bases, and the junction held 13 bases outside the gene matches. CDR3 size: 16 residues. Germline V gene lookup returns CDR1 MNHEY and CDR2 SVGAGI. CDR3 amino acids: CASSSRTGGLGEGYTF. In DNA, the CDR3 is TGTGCCAGCAGTTCACGGACAGGGGGTTTAGGAGAAGGCTACACCTTC.

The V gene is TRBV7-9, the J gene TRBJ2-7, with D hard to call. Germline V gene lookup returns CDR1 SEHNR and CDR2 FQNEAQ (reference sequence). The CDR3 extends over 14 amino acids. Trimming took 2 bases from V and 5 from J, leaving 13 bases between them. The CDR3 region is CASSLSQTQDEQYF. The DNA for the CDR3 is TGTGCCAGCAGCTTATCCCAGACTCAGGACGAGCAGTACTTC.

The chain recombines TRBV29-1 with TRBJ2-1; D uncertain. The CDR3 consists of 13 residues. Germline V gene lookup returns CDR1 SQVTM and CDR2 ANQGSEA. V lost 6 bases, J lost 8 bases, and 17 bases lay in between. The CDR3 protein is CSVGGWSGDEQFF. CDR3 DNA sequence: TGCAGCGTCGGTGGTTGGTCTGGCGATGAGCAGTTCTTC.

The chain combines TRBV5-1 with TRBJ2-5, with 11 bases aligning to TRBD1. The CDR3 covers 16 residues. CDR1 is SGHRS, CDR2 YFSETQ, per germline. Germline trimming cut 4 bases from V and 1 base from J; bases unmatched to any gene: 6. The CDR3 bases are TGCGCCAGCAGCAACCGGGACAGGGGGATCCAAGAGACCCAGTACTTC. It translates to CASSNRDRGIQETQYF. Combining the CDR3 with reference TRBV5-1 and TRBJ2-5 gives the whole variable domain KAGVTQTPRYLIKTRGQQVTLSCSPISGHRSVSWYQQTPGQGLQFLFEYFSETQRNKGNFPGRFSGRQFSNSRSEMNVSTLELGDSALYLCASSNRDRGIQETQYFGPGTRLLVL.

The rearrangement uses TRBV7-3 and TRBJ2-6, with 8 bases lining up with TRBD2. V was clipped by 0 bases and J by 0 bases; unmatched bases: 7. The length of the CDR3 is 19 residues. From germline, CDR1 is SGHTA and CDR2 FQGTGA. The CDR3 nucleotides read TGTGCCAGCAGCTTAACCCGCGGGAGGCTTCCCTCTGGGGCCAACGTCCTGACTTTC. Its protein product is CASSLTRGRLPSGANVLTF.

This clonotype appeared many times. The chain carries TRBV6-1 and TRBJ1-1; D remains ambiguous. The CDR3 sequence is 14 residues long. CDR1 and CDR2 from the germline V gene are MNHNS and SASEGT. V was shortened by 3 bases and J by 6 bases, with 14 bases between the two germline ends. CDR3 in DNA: TGTGCCAGCAGTGAGGGTCGAGCACTCGCTGAAGCTTTCTTT. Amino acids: CASSEGRALAEAFF.

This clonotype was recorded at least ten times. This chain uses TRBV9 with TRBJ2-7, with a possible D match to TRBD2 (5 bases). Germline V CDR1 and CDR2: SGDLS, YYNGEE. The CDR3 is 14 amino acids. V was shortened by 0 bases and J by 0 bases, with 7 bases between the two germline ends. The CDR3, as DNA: TGTGCCAGCAGCGTAGACGGACTCTCCTACGAGCAGTACTTC. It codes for CASSVDGLSYEQYF.

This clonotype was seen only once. In DNA, the CDR3 is TGCAGTGCTAGTGACAGCAAGCTATCCTACGAGCAGTACTTC. It encodes CSASDSKLSYEQYF. The chain carries TRBV20-1 and TRBJ2-7; D is possibly TRBD1 (5 bases). The germline CDR1 and CDR2 sequences are DFQATT and SNEGSKA (reference sequence). CDR3 length: 14 residues. V was pared by 3 bases and J by 1 base, with 13 bases between.

CDR3 amino acids: CASSHPQTGGGVPDTQYF. Here the CDR3 DNA reads TGTGCCAGCAGCCACCCCCAGACGGGCGGGGGGGTCCCGGATACGCAGTATTTT. The chain carries TRBV7-6 and TRBJ2-3; 9 bases agree with TRBD2. J was trimmed by 6 bases and V by 5 bases; bases with no gene match: 18. This CDR3 comprises 18 residues. The germline V gene encodes CDR1 SGHVS and CDR2 FNYEAQ.

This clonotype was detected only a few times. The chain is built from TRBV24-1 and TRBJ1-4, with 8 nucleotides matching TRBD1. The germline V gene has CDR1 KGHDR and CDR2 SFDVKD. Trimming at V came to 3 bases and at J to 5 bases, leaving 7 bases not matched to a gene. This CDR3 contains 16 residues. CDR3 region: CATSDPQTGANEKLFF. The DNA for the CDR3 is TGTGCCACCAGTGATCCACAGACAGGGGCAAATGAAAAACTGTTTTTT.

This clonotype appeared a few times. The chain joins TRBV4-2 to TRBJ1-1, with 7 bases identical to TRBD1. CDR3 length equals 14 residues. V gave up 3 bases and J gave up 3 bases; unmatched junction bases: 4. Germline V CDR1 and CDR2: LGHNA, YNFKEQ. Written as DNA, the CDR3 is TGTGCCAGCAGCCAGGCAGGGGGGGACACTGAAGCTTTCTTT. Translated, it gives CASSQAGGDTEAFF.

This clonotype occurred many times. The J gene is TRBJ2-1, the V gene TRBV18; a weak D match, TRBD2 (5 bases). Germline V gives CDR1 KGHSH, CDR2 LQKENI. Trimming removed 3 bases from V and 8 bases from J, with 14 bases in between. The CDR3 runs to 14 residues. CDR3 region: CASSPAAVVDEQFF. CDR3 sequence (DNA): TGTGCCAGCTCACCCGCAGCGGTGGTAGATGAGCAGTTCTTC.

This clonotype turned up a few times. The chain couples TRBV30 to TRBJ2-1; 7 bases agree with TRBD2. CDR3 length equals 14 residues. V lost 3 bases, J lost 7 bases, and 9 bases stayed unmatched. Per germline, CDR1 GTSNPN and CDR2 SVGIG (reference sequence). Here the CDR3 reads CAWSLGEGWNEQFF. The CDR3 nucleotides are TGTGCCTGGAGCTTAGGGGAGGGTTGGAATGAGCAGTTCTTC.

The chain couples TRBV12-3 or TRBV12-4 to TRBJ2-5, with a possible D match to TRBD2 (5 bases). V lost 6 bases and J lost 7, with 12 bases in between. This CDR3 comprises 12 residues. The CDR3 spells CASRMTEGTQYF. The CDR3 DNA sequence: TGTGCCAGCAGAATGACTGAGGGGACCCAGTACTTC.

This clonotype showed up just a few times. CDR3 amino acids: CAWSQRDRGLAKNIQYF. CDR3 nucleotides: TGTGCCTGGAGTCAGCGGGACAGGGGGCTAGCCAAAAACATTCAGTACTTC. The V gene is TRBV30, the J gene TRBJ2-4, with 12 bases fitting TRBD1. The CDR3 runs to 17 residues. V shed 2 bases and J 0 bases; nucleotides not matched to a gene: 5. In germline, CDR1 is GTSNPN, CDR2 SVGIG (reference sequence).

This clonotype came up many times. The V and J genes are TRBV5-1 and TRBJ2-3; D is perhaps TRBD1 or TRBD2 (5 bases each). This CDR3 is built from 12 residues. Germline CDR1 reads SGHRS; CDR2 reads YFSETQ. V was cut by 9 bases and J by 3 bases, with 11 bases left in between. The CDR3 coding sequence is TGCGCCACCAGGGAGAATACAGATACGCAGTATTTT. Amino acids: CATRENTDTQYF.

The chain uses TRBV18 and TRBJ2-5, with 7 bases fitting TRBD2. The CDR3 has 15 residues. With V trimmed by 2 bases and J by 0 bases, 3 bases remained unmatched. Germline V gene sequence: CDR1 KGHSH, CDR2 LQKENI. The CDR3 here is CASSPGGTNQETQYF. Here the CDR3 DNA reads TGTGCCAGCTCACCAGGGGGGACTAACCAAGAGACCCAGTACTTC.

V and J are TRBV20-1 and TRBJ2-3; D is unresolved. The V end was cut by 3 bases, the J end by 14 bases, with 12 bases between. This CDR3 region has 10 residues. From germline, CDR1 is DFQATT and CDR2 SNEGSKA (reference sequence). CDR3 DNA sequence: TGCAGTGCTAGCGAAGCCGGGTGGTATTTT. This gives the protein CSASEAGWYF.

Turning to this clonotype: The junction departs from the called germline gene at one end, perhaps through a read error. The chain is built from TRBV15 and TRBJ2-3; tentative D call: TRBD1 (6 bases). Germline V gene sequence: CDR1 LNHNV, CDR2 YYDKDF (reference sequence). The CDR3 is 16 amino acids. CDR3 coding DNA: TGTGCCACCAGCGGTCGACAGGCTATGCGCACATATACGCAGTATTTT. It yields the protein CATSGRQAMRTYTQYF.

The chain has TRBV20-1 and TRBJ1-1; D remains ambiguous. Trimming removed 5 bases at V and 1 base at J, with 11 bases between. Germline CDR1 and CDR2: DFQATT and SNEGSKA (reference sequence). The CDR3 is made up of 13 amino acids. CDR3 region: CSAFPRTNTEAFF. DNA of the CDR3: TGCAGTGCTTTTCCCCGGACGAACACTGAAGCTTTCTTT.